This T cell receptor beta chain was sequenced during a study of technical replicates of blood from a few donors. Measured with immunoSEQ multiplex PCR; TCRdb has only the in-frame clones, and not every one. The data show about 100,000 clones, with roughly 96% seen just once and about 0.35% held by the top ten. The V gene lost 4 bases and the J gene lost 7 bases, with 8 bases spanning the gap. The CDR3 covers 12 residues. The germline gives CDR1 KGHSH, CDR2 LQKENI. Sequencing input: T cells isolated from PBMCs. V gene TRBV18 combines with J gene TRBJ1-5; D gene unclear. The TCR originated in a human donor in good health. In DNA, the CDR3 is TGTGCCAGCTCACACGGGGTCCAGCCCCAGCATTTT. Its protein is CASSHGVQPQHF.